This entry lists 24 T cell receptor beta chains sequenced from one sample in a study of cytomegalovirus exposure and HLA in healthy donors. PCR employed 60 Vbeta and 13 Jbeta primers. Produced via immunoSEQ multiplex PCR; TCRdb's table is partial and in-frame only. Among roughly 190,000 clones listed, more than 70% were seen once. Material: PBMCs. All receptors derive from a man younger than 45 in good health and CMV-seropositive.

The CDR3 sequence: CASSLGQGAIVTAEAFF. CDR3 coding DNA: TGCGCCAGCAGCCTAGGACAGGGGGCGATCGTGACGGCTGAAGCTTTCTTT. The gene calls are TRBV5-1 and TRBJ1-1; 11 bases are shared with TRBD1. Trimming took 4 bases from V and 6 from J; bases not matched to a gene: 14. The CDR3 is 17 amino acids. Germline CDR1 SGHRS, CDR2 YFSETQ. Complete variable domain (other parts from reference TRBV5-1 and TRBJ1-1): KAGVTQTPRYLIKTRGQQVTLSCSPISGHRSVSWYQQTPGQGLQFLFEYFSETQRNKGNFPGRFSGRQFSNSRSEMNVSTLELGDSALYLCASSLGQGAIVTAEAFFGQGTRLTVV.

The chain joins TRBV15 to TRBJ2-1; D unresolved. The CDR3 length is 11 residues. Germline CDR1 is LNHNV and CDR2 is YYDKDF (reference sequence). The V end lost 4 bases, the J end lost 7 bases, and 5 bases lay between the germline ends. This chain's CDR3 is CATSITNEQFF. The CDR3 region has the DNA TGTGCCACCAGCATTACAAATGAGCAGTTCTTC. Combining the CDR3 with reference TRBV15 and TRBJ2-1 gives the whole variable domain DAMVIQNPRYQVTQFGKPVTLSCSQTLNHNVMYWYQQKSSQAPKLLFHYYDKDFNNEADTPDNFQSRRPNTSFCFLDIRSPGLGDTAMYLCATSITNEQFFGPGTRLTVL.

This CDR3 is CASSLVAGALNEQFF. Here the CDR3 DNA reads TGTGCCAGCAGCTTGGTAGCGGGAGCTCTCAATGAGCAGTTCTTC. This chain links TRBV5-4 with TRBJ2-1; 9 bases are shared with TRBD2. Germline loops: CDR1 SGHNT, CDR2 YYREEE (reference sequence). The CDR3 contains 15 residues. With V trimmed by 0 bases and J by 6 bases, 4 bases remained unmatched.

The chain uses TRBV7-2 and TRBJ1-2; 7 positions agree with TRBD1. Per the germline V gene, CDR1 is SGHTA and CDR2 is FQGNSA. The CDR3 is 15 residues long. Trimming at V came to 2 bases and at J to 7 bases, leaving 10 bases not matched to a gene. The CDR3 loop is CASSLFRGQLGGYTF. The CDR3 region has the DNA TGTGCCAGCAGCTTATTCCGGGGACAGTTAGGTGGCTACACCTTC.

The chain has TRBV28 and TRBJ1-5; 12 bases map to TRBD1. J gave up 6 bases and V 6 bases, and 6 bases lay outside the gene matches. This CDR3 has 15 residues. Germline V lookup: CDR1 MDHEN, CDR2 SYDVKM. CDR3 sequence (DNA): TGTGCCAGCAGCCCGGGGGACAGGGGGCCTCAGCCCCAGCATTTT. Translated, it gives CASSPGDRGPQPQHF.

This chain joins TRBV25-1 and TRBJ2-3; 8 bases map to TRBD2. J gave up 3 bases and V 4 bases, and 3 bases lay outside the gene matches. CDR1 MGHDK and CDR2 SYGVNS come from the germline V gene. The CDR3 is 14 amino acids. The CDR3 region is CASSVAGTTDTQYF. CDR3 nucleotides: TGTGCCAGCAGTGTAGCGGGGACGACAGATACGCAGTATTTT.

This chain links TRBV19 with TRBJ1-6, with 7 bases identical to TRBD1. The V segment lost 4 bases and the J segment 0 bases; nucleotides outside the gene matches: 6. This CDR3 comprises 17 residues. CDR1 LNHDA and CDR2 SQIVND come from the germline V gene (reference sequence). CDR3 bases: TGTGCCAGTAGTAAACGGTCAGGGGGCTCCTATAATTCACCCCTCCACTTT. Its protein product is CASSKRSGGSYNSPLHF. Full variable domain (missing parts from reference TRBV19 and TRBJ1-6): DGGITQSPKYLFRKEGQNVTLSCEQNLNHDAMYWYRQDPGQGLRLIYYSQIVNDFQKGDIAEGYSVSREKKESFPLTVTSAQKNPTAFYLCASSKRSGGSYNSPLHFGNGTRLTVT.

The rearrangement links TRBV7-2 to TRBJ2-5; weak D call: TRBD1 (5 bases). The J call may be wrong; the DNA end is better matched by TRBJ2-7. Germline-derived CDR1 and CDR2 are SGHTA and FQGNSA. The CDR3 totals 16 residues. CDR3: CASSLRKGLTGYEQYF. The CDR3 DNA sequence: TGTGCCAGCAGCTTGAGGAAGGGGTTGACCGGCTACGAGCAGTACTTC.

This clone was seen only a few times. The CDR3 DNA is TGTGCCAGCAGTTTAATGGTGAGCTCCTACAATGAGCAGTTCTTC. It encodes CASSLMVSSYNEQFF. The J gene is TRBJ2-1, the V gene TRBV27; no reliable D call. Trimming removed 2 bases at V and 0 bases at J, with 8 bases between. The CDR3 spans 15 residues. CDR1 and CDR2 from the germline V gene are MNHEY and SMNVEV (reference sequence).

V gene TRBV30 combines with J gene TRBJ2-7; a possible D gene is TRBD1 (6 bases). The CDR3 spans 13 residues. Germline CDR1 reads GTSNPN; CDR2 reads SVGIG (reference sequence). V was clipped by 5 bases and J by 7 bases, with 18 bases between them. The CDR3 DNA sequence: TGTGCCTGGTCGACCGGGACAAAAAGGGAGCAGTACTTC. Translation gives CAWSTGTKREQYF.

As to this clone: The identical CDR3 is also encoded by other nucleotide sequences in the sample. The genes are TRBV7-8 and TRBJ1-1; 7 nucleotides agree with TRBD1. The CDR3 consists of 15 residues. The V gene's germline CDR1 is SGHVS and CDR2 FQNEAQ. The V and J ends lost 5 bases and 1 base, in that order; junction bases with no gene match: 7. The CDR3 DNA reads as TGTGCCAGCAGCCCCAGAACAGGGGCGAACACTGAAGCTTTCTTT. It specifies CASSPRTGANTEAFF.

V gene TRBV25-1 combines with J gene TRBJ2-5; the D is unclear. This CDR3 comprises 10 residues. V lost 10 bases to trimming and J lost 1 base, with 4 bases between them. Germline V gives CDR1 MGHDK, CDR2 SYGVNS. CDR3 in DNA: TGTGCCACTTTCCAAGAGACCCAGTACTTC. This encodes CATFQETQYF. Complete variable domain (other parts from reference TRBV25-1 and TRBJ2-5): EADIYQTPRYLVIGTGKKITLECSQTMGHDKMYWYQQDPGMELHLIHYSYGVNSTEKGDLSSESTVSRIRTEHFPLTLESARPSHTSQYLCATFQETQYFGPGTRLLVL.

The V and J genes are TRBV30 and TRBJ2-3; 8 nucleotides match TRBD2. CDR3 length: 17 amino acids. Germline values: CDR1 GTSNPN, CDR2 SVGIG (reference sequence). Trimming cost V 0 bases and J 1 base; bases outside gene matches: 9. CDR3 sequence: CAWSVAGVRIGTDTQYF. The CDR3 region has the DNA TGTGCCTGGAGTGTAGCGGGAGTTCGGATAGGCACAGATACGCAGTATTTT.

The chain couples TRBV7-2 to TRBJ1-2, with a tentative D call TRBD1 (6 bases). Germline V gene lookup returns CDR1 SGHTA and CDR2 FQGNSA. V lost 4 bases to trimming and J lost 8 bases, with 17 bases between them. The CDR3 is 14 residues long. The DNA for the CDR3 is TGTGCCAGCAGCTCGGGAGGGACACCCCTGGGCTACACCTTC. This translates into CASSSGGTPLGYTF.

The J gene is TRBJ1-1, the V gene TRBV28, with 7 nucleotides matching TRBD1. The CDR3 runs to 11 residues. CDR1 and CDR2 (germline): MDHEN, SYDVKM. Germline trimming cut 8 bases from V and 3 bases from J; bases unmatched to any gene: 0. This CDR3 reads CASDRDTEAFF. The CDR3 DNA follows: TGTGCCAGCGACAGGGACACTGAAGCTTTCTTT. Based on the CDR3 plus reference TRBV28 and TRBJ1-1, the full variable domain is DVKVTQSSRYLVKRTGEKVFLECVQDMDHENMFWYRQDPGLGLRLIYFSYDVKMKEKGDIPEGYSVSREKKERFSLILESASTNQTSMYLCASDRDTEAFFGQGTRLTVV.

The chain couples TRBV7-3 to TRBJ2-6; possibly TRBD1 for D (5 bases). Trimming shortened V by 3 bases and J by 2 bases, and 8 bases separated the two germline ends. CDR1 is SGHTA, CDR2 FQGTGA, per germline. The CDR3 is made up of 15 amino acids. Here the CDR3 reads CASSLGQPGANVLTF. For the CDR3, the DNA is TGTGCCAGCAGCTTGGGGCAACCTGGGGCCAACGTCCTGACTTTC.

J is TRBJ2-7 and V is TRBV27; 8 bases line up with TRBD1. Germline-derived CDR1 and CDR2 are MNHEY and SMNVEV (reference sequence). The junction had 27 bases not matched to a gene; V was cut back by 4 bases and J by 4 bases. This CDR3 is 21 amino acids long. The CDR3 loop is CASSSRHSNRGSLPSYYEQYF. The CDR3 DNA reads TGTGCCAGCAGTTCTAGACACTCCAACAGGGGGAGCCTCCCTAGTTATTACGAGCAGTACTTC.

The V call is TRBV4-3, the J call TRBJ1-6; D is unresolved. The V gene lost 1 base and the J gene lost 10 bases, with 14 bases spanning the gap. The CDR3 extends over 15 amino acids. CDR1 and CDR2 (germline): LGHNA, YSLEER. The CDR3 loop is CASSQASGFNSPLHF. The CDR3 nucleotides read TGCGCCAGCAGCCAAGCTTCGGGGTTTAACTCACCCCTCCACTTT.

The chain carries TRBV5-1 and TRBJ2-3; 7 nucleotides line up with TRBD2. J lost 2 bases, V lost 3 bases, and 12 bases had no gene match. CDR1 SGHRS and CDR2 YFSETQ come from the germline V gene. The CDR3 contains 17 residues. CDR3 in DNA: TGCGCCAGCAGCTCCTCAGCGGGACGGTCAATCACAGATACGCAGTATTTT. Translation gives CASSSSAGRSITDTQYF. The full variable domain, with the rest looked up from reference TRBV5-1 and TRBJ2-3, is KAGVTQTPRYLIKTRGQQVTLSCSPISGHRSVSWYQQTPGQGLQFLFEYFSETQRNKGNFPGRFSGRQFSNSRSEMNVSTLELGDSALYLCASSSSAGRSITDTQYFGPGTRLTVL.

The chain employs TRBV5-1 and TRBJ1-1; D unclear. The V end was cut by 4 bases, the J end by 1 base, with 5 bases between. In germline, CDR1 is SGHRS, CDR2 YFSETQ. The CDR3 is 12 residues long. Written as DNA, the CDR3 is TGCGCCAGCAGCGGGCAGAACACTGAAGCTTTCTTT. Protein: CASSGQNTEAFF.

The chain couples TRBV29-1 to TRBJ1-5, with 7 bases identical to TRBD1. CDR3 size: 12 residues. Germline V gene data show CDR1 as SQVTM and CDR2 as ANQGSEA. In DNA, the CDR3 is TGCATTACAGGGGATCCTAATCAGCCCCAGCATTTT. The encoded protein is CITGDPNQPQHF.

This clone was observed a single time. The rearrangement links TRBV5-1 to TRBJ1-2, with D hard to call. V was cut by 2 bases and J by 4 bases, with 9 bases left in between. In germline, CDR1 is SGHRS, CDR2 YFSETQ. The CDR3 extends over 13 amino acids. In DNA form, the CDR3 reads TGCGCCAGCAGCTTTGGGCAGGTCTATGGCTACACCTTC. Protein: CASSFGQVYGYTF.

Worth noting for this clone: Other nucleotide sequences from this sample produce the same CDR3. The V gene is TRBV7-9, the J gene TRBJ1-1, with a possible D match to TRBD1 (6 bases). The germline V gene encodes CDR1 SEHNR and CDR2 FQNEAQ (reference sequence). The CDR3 extends over 12 amino acids. V lost 2 bases, J lost 11 bases, and 12 bases lay in between. As DNA, the CDR3 is TGTGCCAGCAGCTTAAGGCCAGGGGAGGCTTTCTTT. This sequence encodes CASSLRPGEAFF.

The chain carries TRBV27 and TRBJ2-6; TRBD1 might be the D (5 bases). Deletions cut 4 bases from V and 2 bases from J, with 9 bases between. Germline V gene sequence: CDR1 MNHEY, CDR2 SMNVEV (reference sequence). The CDR3 has 15 residues. The CDR3 loop is CASSSLGAGANVLTF. DNA for the CDR3: TGTGCCAGCAGTTCTTTAGGGGCTGGGGCCAACGTCCTGACTTTC.